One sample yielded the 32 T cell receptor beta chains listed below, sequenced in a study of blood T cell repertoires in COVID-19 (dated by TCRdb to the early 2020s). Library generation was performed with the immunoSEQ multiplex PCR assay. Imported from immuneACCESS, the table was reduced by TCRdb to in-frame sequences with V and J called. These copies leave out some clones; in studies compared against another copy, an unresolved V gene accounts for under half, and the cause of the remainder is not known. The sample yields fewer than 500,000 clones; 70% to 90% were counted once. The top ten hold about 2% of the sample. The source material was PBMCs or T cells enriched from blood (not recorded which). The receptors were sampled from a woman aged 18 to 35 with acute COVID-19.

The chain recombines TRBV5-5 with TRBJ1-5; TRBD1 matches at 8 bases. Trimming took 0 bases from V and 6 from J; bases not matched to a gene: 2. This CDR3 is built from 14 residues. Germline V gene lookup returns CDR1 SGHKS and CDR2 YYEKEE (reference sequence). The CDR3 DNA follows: TGTGCCAGCAGCTTGGATCAGGGGGCTCAGCCCCAGCATTTT. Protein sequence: CASSLDQGAQPQHF.

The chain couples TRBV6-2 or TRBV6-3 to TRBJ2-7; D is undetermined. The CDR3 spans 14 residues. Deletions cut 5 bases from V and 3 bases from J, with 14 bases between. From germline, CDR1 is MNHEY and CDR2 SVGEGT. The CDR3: CASSRPGVGYEQYF. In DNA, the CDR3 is TGTGCCAGCAGTCGGCCCGGAGTGGGCTACGAGCAGTACTTC.

The CDR3 DNA reads TGTGCCAGCACGTCTGGGGGCAGGACAGATACGCAGTATTTT. This encodes CASTSGGRTDTQYF. V and J are TRBV6-5 and TRBJ2-3; a possible D gene is TRBD1 (6 bases). Germline CDR1 is MNHEY and CDR2 is SVGAGI. The CDR3 extends over 14 amino acids. The V end was cut by 7 bases, the J end by 3 bases, with 14 bases between.

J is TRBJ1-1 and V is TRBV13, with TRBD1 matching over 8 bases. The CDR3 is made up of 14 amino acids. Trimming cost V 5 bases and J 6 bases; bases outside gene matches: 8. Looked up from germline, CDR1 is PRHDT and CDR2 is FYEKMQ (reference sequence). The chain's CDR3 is CASSPGQGKAEAFF. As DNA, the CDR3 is TGTGCCAGCAGCCCCGGACAGGGAAAGGCTGAAGCTTTCTTT. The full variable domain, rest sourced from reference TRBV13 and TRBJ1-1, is AAGVIQSPRHLIKEKRETATLKCYPIPRHDTVYWYQQGPGQDPQFLISFYEKMQSDKGSIPDRFSAQQFSDYHSELNMSSLELGDSALYFCASSPGQGKAEAFFGQGTRLTVV.

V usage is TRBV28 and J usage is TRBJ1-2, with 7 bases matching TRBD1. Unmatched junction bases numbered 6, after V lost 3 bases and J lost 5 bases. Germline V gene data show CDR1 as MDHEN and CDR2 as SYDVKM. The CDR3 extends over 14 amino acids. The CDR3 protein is CASSFLAGGYGYTF. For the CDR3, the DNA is TGTGCCAGCAGTTTCCTCGCAGGGGGTTATGGCTACACCTTC.

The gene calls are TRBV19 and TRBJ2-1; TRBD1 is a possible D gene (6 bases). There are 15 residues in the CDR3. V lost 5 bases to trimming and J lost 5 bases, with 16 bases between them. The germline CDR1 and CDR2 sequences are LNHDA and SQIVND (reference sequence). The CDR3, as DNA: TGTGCCAGTAGTCCGGCCCCGACAGGTAACAATGAGCAGTTCTTC. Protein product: CASSPAPTGNNEQFF.

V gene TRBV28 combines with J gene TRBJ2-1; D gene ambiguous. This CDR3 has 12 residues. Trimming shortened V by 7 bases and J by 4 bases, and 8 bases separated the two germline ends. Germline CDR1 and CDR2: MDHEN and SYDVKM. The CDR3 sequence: CASTARYNEQFF. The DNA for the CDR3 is TGTGCCAGCACAGCGAGGTACAATGAGCAGTTCTTC.

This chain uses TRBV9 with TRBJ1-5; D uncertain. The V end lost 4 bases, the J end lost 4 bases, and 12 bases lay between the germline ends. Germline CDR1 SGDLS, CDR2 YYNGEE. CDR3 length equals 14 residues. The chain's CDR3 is CASSFGPGNQPQHF. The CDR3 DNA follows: TGTGCCAGCAGCTTTGGCCCCGGGAATCAGCCCCAGCATTTT.

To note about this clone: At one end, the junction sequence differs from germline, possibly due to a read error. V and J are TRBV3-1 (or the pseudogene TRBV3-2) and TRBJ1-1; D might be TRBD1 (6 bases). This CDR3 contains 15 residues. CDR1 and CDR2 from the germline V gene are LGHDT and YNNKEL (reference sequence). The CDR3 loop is CAGSTAPGGLTEAFF. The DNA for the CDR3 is TGTGCCGGCAGCACCGCACCGGGGGGCCTCACTGAAGCTTTCTTT.

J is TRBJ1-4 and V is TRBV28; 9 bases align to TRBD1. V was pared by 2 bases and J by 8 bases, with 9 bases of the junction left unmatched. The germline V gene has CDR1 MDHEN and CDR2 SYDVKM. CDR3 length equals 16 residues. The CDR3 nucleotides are TGTGCCAGCAGTTTAATTAGCACAGGGGGCCGGGAAAAACTGTTTTTT. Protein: CASSLISTGGREKLFF.

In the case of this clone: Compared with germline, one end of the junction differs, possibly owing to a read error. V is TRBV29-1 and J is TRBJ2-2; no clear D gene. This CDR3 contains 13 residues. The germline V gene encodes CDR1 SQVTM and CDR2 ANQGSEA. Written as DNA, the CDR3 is TGCAGCGTAGAAGGGCCGGGCACCGGGGAGCTGTTTTTT. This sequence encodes CSVEGPGTGELFF.

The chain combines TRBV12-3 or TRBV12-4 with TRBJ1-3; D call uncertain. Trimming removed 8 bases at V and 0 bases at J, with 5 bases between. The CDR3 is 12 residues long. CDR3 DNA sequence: TGTGCCAGCGGGAGCTCTGGAAACACCATATATTTT. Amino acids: CASGSSGNTIYF.

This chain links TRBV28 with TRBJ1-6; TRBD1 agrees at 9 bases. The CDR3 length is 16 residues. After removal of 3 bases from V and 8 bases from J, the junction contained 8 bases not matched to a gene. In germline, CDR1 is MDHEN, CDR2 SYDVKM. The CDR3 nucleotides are TGTGCCAGCAGTTTCCCGACAGGGGGAATTGATTCACCCCTCCACTTT. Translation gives CASSFPTGGIDSPLHF.

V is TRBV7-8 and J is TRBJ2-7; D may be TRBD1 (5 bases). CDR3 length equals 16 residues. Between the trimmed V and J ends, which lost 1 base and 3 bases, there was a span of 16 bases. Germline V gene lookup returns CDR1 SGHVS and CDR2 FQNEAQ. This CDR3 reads CASSLVGQGLYYEQYF. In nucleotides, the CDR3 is TGTGCCAGCAGCTTAGTTGGTCAGGGATTATACTACGAGCAGTACTTC.

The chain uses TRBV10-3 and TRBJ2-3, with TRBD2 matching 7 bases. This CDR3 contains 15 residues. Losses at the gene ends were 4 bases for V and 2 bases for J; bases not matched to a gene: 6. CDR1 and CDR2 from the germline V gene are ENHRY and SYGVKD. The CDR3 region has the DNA TGTGCCATCAGTGGGGCGAGCGGGAACACAGATACGCAGTATTTT. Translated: CAISGASGNTDTQYF.

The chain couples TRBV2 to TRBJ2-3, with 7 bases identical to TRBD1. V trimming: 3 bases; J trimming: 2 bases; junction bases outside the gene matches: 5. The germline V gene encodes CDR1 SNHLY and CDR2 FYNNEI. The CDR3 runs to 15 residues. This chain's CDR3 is CASSEFTGATDTQYF. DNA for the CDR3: TGTGCCAGCAGTGAGTTTACAGGGGCCACAGATACGCAGTATTTT. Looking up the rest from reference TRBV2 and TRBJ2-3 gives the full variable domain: EPEVTQTPSHQVTQMGQEVILRCVPISNHLYFYWYRQILGQKVEFLVSFYNNEISEKSEIFDDQFSVERPDGSNFTLKIRSTKLEDSAMYFCASSEFTGATDTQYFGPGTRLTVL.

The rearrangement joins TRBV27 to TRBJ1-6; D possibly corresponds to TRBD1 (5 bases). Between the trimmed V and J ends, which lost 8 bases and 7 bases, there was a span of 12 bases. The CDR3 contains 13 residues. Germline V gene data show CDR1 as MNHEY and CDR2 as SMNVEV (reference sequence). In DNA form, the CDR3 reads TGTGCCAGCTCCCCCGGGGGGAATTCACCCCTCCACTTT. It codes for CASSPGGNSPLHF.

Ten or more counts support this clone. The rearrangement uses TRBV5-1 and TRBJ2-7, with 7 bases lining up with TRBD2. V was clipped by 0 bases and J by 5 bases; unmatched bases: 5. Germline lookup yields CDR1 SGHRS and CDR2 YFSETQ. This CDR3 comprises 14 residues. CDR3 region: CASSLGAGRDEQYF. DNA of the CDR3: TGCGCCAGCAGCTTGGGGGCGGGGAGGGACGAGCAGTACTTC.

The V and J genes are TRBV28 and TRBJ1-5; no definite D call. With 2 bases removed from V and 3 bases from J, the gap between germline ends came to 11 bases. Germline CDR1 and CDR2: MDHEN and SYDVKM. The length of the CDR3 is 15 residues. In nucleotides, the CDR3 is TGTGCCAGCAGTTTACGGGTGACTCTCAATCAGCCCCAGCATTTT. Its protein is CASSLRVTLNQPQHF.

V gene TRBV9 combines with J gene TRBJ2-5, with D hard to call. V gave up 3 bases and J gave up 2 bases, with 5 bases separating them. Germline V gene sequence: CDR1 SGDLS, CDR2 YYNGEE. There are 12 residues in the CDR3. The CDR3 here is CASSGTQETQYF. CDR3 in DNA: TGTGCCAGCAGCGGTACTCAAGAGACCCAGTACTTC.

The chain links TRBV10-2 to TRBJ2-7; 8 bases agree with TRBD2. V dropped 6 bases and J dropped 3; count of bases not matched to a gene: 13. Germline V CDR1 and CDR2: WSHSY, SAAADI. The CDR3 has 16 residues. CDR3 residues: CASSTGGMERSYEQYF. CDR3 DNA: TGCGCCAGCAGCACGGGGGGGATGGAAAGAAGCTACGAGCAGTACTTC.

CDR3 nucleotides: TGTGCCAGCAGCTTACCACAGGGGCAAGAGACCCAGTACTTC. This encodes CASSLPQGQETQYF. The chain employs TRBV7-2 and TRBJ2-5; 7 nucleotides agree with TRBD1. The germline V gene encodes CDR1 SGHTA and CDR2 FQGNSA. The CDR3 consists of 14 residues. Trimming at V came to 2 bases and at J to 2 bases, leaving 2 bases not matched to a gene. Full variable domain (remainder filled in from reference TRBV7-2 and TRBJ2-5): GAGVSQSPSNKVTEKGKDVELRCDPISGHTALYWYRQSLGQGLEFLIYFQGNSAPDKSGLPSDRFSAERTGGSVSTLTIQRTQQEDSAVYLCASSLPQGQETQYFGPGTRLLVL.

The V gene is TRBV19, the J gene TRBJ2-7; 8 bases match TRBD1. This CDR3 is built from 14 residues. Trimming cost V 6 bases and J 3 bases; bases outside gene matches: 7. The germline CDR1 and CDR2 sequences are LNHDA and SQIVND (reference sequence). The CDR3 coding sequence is TGTGCCAGTAGCCGACAGGGGTTGGTCTACGAGCAGTACTTC. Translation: CASSRQGLVYEQYF.

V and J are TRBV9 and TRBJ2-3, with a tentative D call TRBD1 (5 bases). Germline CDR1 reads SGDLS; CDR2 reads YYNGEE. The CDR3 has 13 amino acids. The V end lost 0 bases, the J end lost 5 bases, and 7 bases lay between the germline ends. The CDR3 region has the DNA TGTGCCAGCAGCGTAGCAGGACAAGATACGCAGTATTTT. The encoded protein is CASSVAGQDTQYF.

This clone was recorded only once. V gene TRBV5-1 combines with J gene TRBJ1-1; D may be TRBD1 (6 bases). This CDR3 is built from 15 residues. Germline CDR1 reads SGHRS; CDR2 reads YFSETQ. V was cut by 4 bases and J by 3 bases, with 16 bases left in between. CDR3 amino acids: CASSTGTPRDTEAFF. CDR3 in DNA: TGCGCCAGCAGCACCGGGACACCTAGGGACACTGAAGCTTTCTTT.

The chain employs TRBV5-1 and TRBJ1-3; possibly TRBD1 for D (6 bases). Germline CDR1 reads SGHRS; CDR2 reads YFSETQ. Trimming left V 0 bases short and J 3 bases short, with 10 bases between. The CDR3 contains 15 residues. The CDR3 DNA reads TGCGCCAGCAGCTTGGCAGGGGACCATGGAAACACCATATATTTT. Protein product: CASSLAGDHGNTIYF.

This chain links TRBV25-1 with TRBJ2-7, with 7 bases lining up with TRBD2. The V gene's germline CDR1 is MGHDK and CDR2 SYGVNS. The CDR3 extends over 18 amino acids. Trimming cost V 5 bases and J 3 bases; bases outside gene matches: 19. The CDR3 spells CASSKIPGGGPCVYEQYF. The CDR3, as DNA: TGTGCCAGCAGTAAAATCCCCGGGGGAGGGCCCTGTGTCTACGAGCAGTACTTC.

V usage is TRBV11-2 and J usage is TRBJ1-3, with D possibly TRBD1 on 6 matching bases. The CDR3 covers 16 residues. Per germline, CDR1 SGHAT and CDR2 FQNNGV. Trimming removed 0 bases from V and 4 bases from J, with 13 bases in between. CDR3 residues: CASSLDRGALGNTIYF. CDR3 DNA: TGTGCCAGCAGCTTAGATCGGGGGGCGCTGGGAAACACCATATATTTT.

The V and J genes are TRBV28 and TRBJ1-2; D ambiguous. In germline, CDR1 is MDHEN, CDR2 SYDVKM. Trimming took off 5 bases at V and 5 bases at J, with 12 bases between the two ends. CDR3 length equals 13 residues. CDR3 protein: CASSASLFYGYTF. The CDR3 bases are TGTGCCAGCAGTGCCTCCCTATTTTATGGCTACACCTTC.

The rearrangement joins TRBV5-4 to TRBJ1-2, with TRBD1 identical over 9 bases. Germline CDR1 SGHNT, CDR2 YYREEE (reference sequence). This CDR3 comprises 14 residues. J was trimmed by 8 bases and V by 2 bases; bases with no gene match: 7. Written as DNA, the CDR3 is TGTGCCAGCAGCTTAAGGACAGGGGAGCACGGCTACACCTTC. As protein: CASSLRTGEHGYTF.

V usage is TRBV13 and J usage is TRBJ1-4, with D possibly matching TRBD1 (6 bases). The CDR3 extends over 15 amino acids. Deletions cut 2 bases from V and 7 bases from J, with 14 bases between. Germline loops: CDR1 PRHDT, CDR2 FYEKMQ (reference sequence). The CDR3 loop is CASSLRRGGAEKLFF. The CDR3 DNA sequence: TGTGCCAGCAGCTTAAGGCGAGGGGGGGCTGAAAAACTGTTTTTT.

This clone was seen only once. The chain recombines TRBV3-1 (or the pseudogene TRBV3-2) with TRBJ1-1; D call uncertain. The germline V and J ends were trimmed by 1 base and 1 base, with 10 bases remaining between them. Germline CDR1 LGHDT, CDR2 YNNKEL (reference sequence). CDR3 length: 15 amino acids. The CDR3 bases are TGTGCCAGCAGCCAAGCGAAGGCTAGGAACACTGAAGCTTTCTTT. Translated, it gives CASSQAKARNTEAFF.